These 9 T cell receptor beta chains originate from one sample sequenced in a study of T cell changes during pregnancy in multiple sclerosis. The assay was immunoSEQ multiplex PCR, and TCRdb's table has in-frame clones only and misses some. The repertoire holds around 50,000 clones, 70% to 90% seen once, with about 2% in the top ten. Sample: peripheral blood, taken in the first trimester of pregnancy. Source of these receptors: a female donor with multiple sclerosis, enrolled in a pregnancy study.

As DNA, the CDR3 is TGTGCCAGCATCCGCCCGGGGGGGGCCGAGCAGTACTTC. Its protein is CASIRPGGAEQYF. The chain recombines TRBV6-5 with TRBJ2-5; 8 bases agree with TRBD2. The J call may be in error: the DNA end matches TRBJ2-7 better. Germline CDR1 and CDR2: MNHEY and SVGAGI. CDR3 length equals 13 residues.

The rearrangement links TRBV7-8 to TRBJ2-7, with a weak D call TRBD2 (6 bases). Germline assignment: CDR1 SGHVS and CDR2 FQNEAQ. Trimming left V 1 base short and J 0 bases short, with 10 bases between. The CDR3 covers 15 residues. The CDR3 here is CASSLVPRGSYEQYF. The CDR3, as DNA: TGTGCCAGCAGCTTAGTCCCGCGGGGCTCCTACGAGCAGTACTTC.

The CDR3 DNA is TGTGCCAGCAGTTTATCGTCTCGGGGGGCCTATGGCTACACCTTC. This encodes CASSLSSRGAYGYTF. This sequence joins TRBV27 and TRBJ1-2, with D possibly being TRBD1 (6 bases). Trimming left V 0 bases short and J 4 bases short, with 12 bases between. Looked up from germline, CDR1 is MNHEY and CDR2 is SMNVEV (reference sequence). CDR3 length: 15 amino acids.

Here the CDR3 reads CASSAWTGGYNEQFF. The DNA of the CDR3 is TGTGCCAGCAGTGCCTGGACAGGGGGTTACAATGAGCAGTTCTTC. This chain connects TRBV2 to TRBJ2-1, with TRBD1 matching over 10 bases. Germline V gene sequence: CDR1 SNHLY, CDR2 FYNNEI. Trimming removed 4 bases from V and 4 bases from J; junction bases left unmatched: 4. The CDR3 totals 15 residues.

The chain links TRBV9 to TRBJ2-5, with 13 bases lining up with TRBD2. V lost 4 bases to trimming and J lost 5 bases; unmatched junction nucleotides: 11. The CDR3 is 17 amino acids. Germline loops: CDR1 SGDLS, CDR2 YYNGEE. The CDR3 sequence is CASSPRLAGGPGETQYF. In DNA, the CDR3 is TGTGCCAGCAGCCCCAGACTAGCGGGGGGCCCGGGGGAGACCCAGTACTTC.

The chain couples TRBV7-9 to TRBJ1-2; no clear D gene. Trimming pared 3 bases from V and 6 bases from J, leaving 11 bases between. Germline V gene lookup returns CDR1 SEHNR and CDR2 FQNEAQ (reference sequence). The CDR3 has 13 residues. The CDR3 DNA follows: TGTGCCAGCAGCTTTAGCAGAGAGGATGGCTACACCTTC. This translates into CASSFSREDGYTF.

CDR3 region: CASSQAFTSGYNEQFF. DNA for the CDR3: TGTGCCAGCAGCCAAGCGTTTACTAGCGGGTACAATGAGCAGTTCTTC. The J gene is TRBJ2-1, the V gene TRBV4-2, with 9 bases identical to TRBD2. Germline assignment: CDR1 LGHNA and CDR2 YNFKEQ. V was pared by 1 base and J by 4 bases, with 5 bases of the junction left unmatched. The length of the CDR3 is 16 residues.

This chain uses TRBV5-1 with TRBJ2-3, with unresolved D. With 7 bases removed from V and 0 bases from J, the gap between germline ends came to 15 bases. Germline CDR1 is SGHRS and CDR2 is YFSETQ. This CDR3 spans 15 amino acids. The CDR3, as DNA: TGCGCCAGCGGCCGAGGCGGCCCTAGCACAGATACGCAGTATTTT. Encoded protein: CASGRGGPSTDTQYF.

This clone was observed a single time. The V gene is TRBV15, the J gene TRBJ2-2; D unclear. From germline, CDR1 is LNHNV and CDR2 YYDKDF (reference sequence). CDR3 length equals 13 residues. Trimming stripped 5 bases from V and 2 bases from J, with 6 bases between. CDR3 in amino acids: CATSRGNTGELFF. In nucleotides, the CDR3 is TGTGCCACCAGCCGCGGTAACACCGGGGAGCTGTTTTTT.